The clone carrying this T cell receptor (beta chain) was counted only a few times. What it binds is not known. TCRdb re-derived calls from the RT-PCR reads in MiXCR, one entry per CDR3 protein. The data contain 800,000 to 1,000,000 distinct CDR3 sequences, about 20% of them singletons. The data were taken from a study of response to subunit inactivated influenza vaccine. Whole-study results and caveats: The authors proposed limited new T cell recruitment per seasonal influenza vaccination.

The germline CDR1 and CDR2 sequences are MGHRA and YSYEKL. The length of the CDR3 is 17 residues. The V gene lost 4 bases and the J gene lost 1 base, with 19 bases spanning the gap. The sequencing here drew on PBMCs from blood, taken 4 to 6 days after vaccination. The clonotype originates from a man in his fifties who received an inactivated influenza vaccine. The rearrangement links TRBV4-1 to TRBJ2-5; perhaps TRBD2 as D (5 bases). As DNA, the CDR3 is TGCGCCAGCAGCCGTACTTTGGGAGTCTCAACCCAAGAGACCCAGTACTTC. Protein sequence: CASSRTLGVSTQETQYF.